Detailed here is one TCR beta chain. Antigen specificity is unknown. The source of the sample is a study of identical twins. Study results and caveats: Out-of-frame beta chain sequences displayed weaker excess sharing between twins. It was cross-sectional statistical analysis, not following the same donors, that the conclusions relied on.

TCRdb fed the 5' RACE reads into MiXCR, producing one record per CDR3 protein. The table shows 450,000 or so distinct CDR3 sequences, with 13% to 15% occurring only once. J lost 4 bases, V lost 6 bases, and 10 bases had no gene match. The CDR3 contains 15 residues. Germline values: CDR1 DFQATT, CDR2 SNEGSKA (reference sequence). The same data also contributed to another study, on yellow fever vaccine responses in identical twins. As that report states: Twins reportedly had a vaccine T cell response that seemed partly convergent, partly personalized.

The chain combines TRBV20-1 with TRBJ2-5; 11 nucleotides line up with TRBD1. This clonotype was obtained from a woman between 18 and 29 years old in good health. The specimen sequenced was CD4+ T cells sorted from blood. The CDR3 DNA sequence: TGCAGTGCGAGGGGGACAGGGGGTCGGAGAGAGACCCAGTACTTC. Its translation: CSARGTGGRRETQYF.